These 27 T cell receptor beta chains were sequenced from one sample in a study of shared clonotypes between healthy human individuals. Positively selected for CCR7, the CD45RO-negative cells used as naive CD8 cells excluded terminally differentiated effector memory CD45RA+ cells. Data came from immunoSEQ multiplex PCR; TCRdb stores just in-frame clones and leaves some out. The sample consists of a few million clones, 90% to 95% of them appearing once. The sequenced material came from naive CD8+ T cells from PBMCs. The receptors stem from a man between 18 and 29 years old in good health. Some clones in this sample may be carry-over from other donors' samples.

The chain couples TRBV29-1 to TRBJ2-7, with 8 bases aligning to TRBD2. Germline CDR1 and CDR2: SQVTM and ANQGSEA. The CDR3 contains 15 residues. V shed 5 bases, J shed 3 bases, and the junction held 12 bases outside the gene matches. The CDR3 loop reads CSVSGGRIGVYEQYF. The CDR3 nucleotides are TGCAGCGTTAGTGGCGGGAGGATTGGGGTCTACGAGCAGTACTTC.

CDR3 nucleotide sequence: TGTGCCAGTGCCGGGACAGCCCTCTCCTACGAGCAGTACTTC. Its protein is CASAGTALSYEQYF. The chain links TRBV19 to TRBJ2-7; 7 bases line up with TRBD1. Germline CDR1 and CDR2: LNHDA and SQIVND (reference sequence). The V and J ends lost 8 bases and 0 bases, in that order; junction bases with no gene match: 7. CDR3 length equals 14 residues.

This clone came up a few times. The V call is TRBV6-5, the J call TRBJ1-1; D gene uncertain. Germline CDR1 and CDR2: MNHEY and SVGAGI. Trimming shortened V by 4 bases and J by 1 base, and 10 bases separated the two germline ends. This CDR3 has 14 residues. The CDR3: CASSSPFRNTEAFF. The CDR3 coding sequence is TGTGCCAGCAGTTCCCCTTTTAGGAACACTGAAGCTTTCTTT.

The rearrangement links TRBV9 to TRBJ2-1, with D perhaps matching TRBD2 (6 bases). Germline CDR1 reads SGDLS; CDR2 reads YYNGEE. The CDR3 loop spans 11 amino acids. The V and J ends lost 3 bases and 9 bases respectively, with 7 bases between them. In nucleotides, the CDR3 is TGTGCCAGCAGCGGGGGACTTGAGCAGTTCTTC. This codes for CASSGGLEQFF. Full variable domain (remainder filled in from reference TRBV9 and TRBJ2-1): DSGVTQTPKHLITATGQRVTLRCSPRSGDLSVYWYQQSLDQGLQFLIQYYNGEERAKGNILERFSAQQFPDLHSELNLSSLELGDSALYFCASSGGLEQFFGPGTRLTVL.

The chain uses TRBV10-2 and TRBJ1-5; D ambiguous. CDR1 is WSHSY and CDR2 is SAAADI in the germline V gene. CDR3 length equals 15 residues. Trimming pared 5 bases from V and 3 bases from J, leaving 14 bases between. The CDR3 nucleotides read TGCGCCAGCAGTCCTTTTGACCCTCCCAATCAGCCCCAGCATTTT. This gives the protein CASSPFDPPNQPQHF.

This clone was seen only once. The V gene is TRBV27, the J gene TRBJ2-3; TRBD2 matches at 11 bases. Germline CDR1 and CDR2: MNHEY and SMNVEV (reference sequence). The CDR3 is 15 residues long. V was pared by 3 bases and J by 2 bases, with 1 base of the junction left unmatched. This CDR3 reads CASSLTSGTTDTQYF. The CDR3 DNA is TGTGCCAGCAGTTTGACTAGCGGGACCACAGATACGCAGTATTTT.

V usage is TRBV9 and J usage is TRBJ2-6; either TRBD1 or TRBD2 may supply D (5 bases each). This CDR3 comprises 17 residues. Germline V gene sequence: CDR1 SGDLS, CDR2 YYNGEE. V lost 4 bases to trimming and J lost 0 bases, with 14 bases between them. The CDR3: CASSPWDGPSGANVLTF. For the CDR3, the DNA is TGTGCCAGCAGCCCCTGGGACGGCCCCTCTGGGGCCAACGTCCTGACTTTC.

V usage is TRBV28 and J usage is TRBJ1-3; 8 bases match TRBD1. The V segment lost 5 bases and the J segment 8 bases; nucleotides outside the gene matches: 14. The CDR3 has 16 residues. Germline CDR1 reads MDHEN; CDR2 reads SYDVKM. This CDR3 reads CASSPHTGGLGDTIYF. DNA of the CDR3: TGTGCCAGCAGTCCCCACACAGGGGGTTTAGGAGACACCATATATTTT.

Turning to this clone: One end of the junction fails to match germline, which may point to a read error. The sample carries other DNA sequences with the same CDR3. This chain joins TRBV30 and TRBJ1-4; perhaps TRBD1 as D (6 bases). Germline V CDR1 and CDR2: GTSNPN, SVGIG (reference sequence). There are 14 residues in the CDR3. The CDR3 region has the DNA TGTGCCTGGAGTGTGCGGGGGCTTACGGATGAATCGGGTTTT. Its protein product is CAWSVRGLTDESGF.

The chain links TRBV28 to TRBJ2-5, with 7 bases lining up with TRBD2. The CDR3 spans 19 residues. The V gene's germline CDR1 is MDHEN and CDR2 SYDVKM. The V gene end was trimmed by 6 bases and the J gene end by 5 bases; junction bases not matched to a gene: 24. CDR3 in amino acids: CASSPREYQETGEGETQYF. CDR3 coding DNA: TGTGCCAGCAGCCCGCGGGAATACCAAGAGACGGGGGAGGGGGAGACCCAGTACTTC.

This clone was seen just once. The chain carries TRBV7-2 and TRBJ2-3, with 10 bases lining up with TRBD2. V lost 5 bases and J lost 2; bases outside the gene matches: 4. Per the germline V gene, CDR1 is SGHTA and CDR2 is FQGNSA. The CDR3 sequence is 15 residues long. CDR3 coding DNA: TGTGCCAGCAGCGGGACTAGCGTGTCCACAGATACGCAGTATTTT. It yields the protein CASSGTSVSTDTQYF.

V gene TRBV13 combines with J gene TRBJ2-3, with 7 bases identical to TRBD2. V lost 1 base to trimming and J lost 5 bases; unmatched junction nucleotides: 9. This CDR3 has 16 amino acids. Per germline, CDR1 PRHDT and CDR2 FYEKMQ (reference sequence). DNA for the CDR3: TGTGCCAGCAGCTTAGATTCGGCGGGAGTTTTAGATACGCAGTATTTT. This translates into CASSLDSAGVLDTQYF.

The rearrangement uses TRBV9 and TRBJ1-1; D unresolved. The CDR3 sequence is 15 residues long. Looked up from germline, CDR1 is SGDLS and CDR2 is YYNGEE. V lost 4 bases and J 0 bases, leaving 13 bases between the germline ends. The CDR3 region is CASSHHGDLNTEAFF. The CDR3 bases are TGTGCCAGCAGCCATCACGGGGATCTGAACACTGAAGCTTTCTTT.

This chain uses TRBV27 with TRBJ1-1, with D perhaps matching TRBD1 (6 bases). With 2 bases removed from V and 4 bases from J, the gap between germline ends came to 11 bases. Germline loops: CDR1 MNHEY, CDR2 SMNVEV (reference sequence). CDR3 length: 14 amino acids. The CDR3 nucleotides read TGTGCCAGCAGTTTAGCAGGGGCCACCACTGAAGCTTTCTTT. It translates to CASSLAGATTEAFF.

The chain links TRBV19 to TRBJ2-5; TRBD1 agrees at 9 bases. The germline V gene encodes CDR1 LNHDA and CDR2 SQIVND (reference sequence). The ends lost 1 base at V and 4 bases at J; junction bases unmatched: 4. The CDR3 has 15 amino acids. The CDR3 protein is CASSIGDRERETQYF. CDR3 bases: TGTGCCAGTAGTATAGGGGACAGGGAAAGAGAGACCCAGTACTTC.

The CDR3 region has the DNA TGCGCCAGCAGCCCTCGATGGGGGGAGGGGAACAATGAGCAGTTCTTC. It is translated as CASSPRWGEGNNEQFF. This chain links TRBV4-1 with TRBJ2-1; TRBD2 agrees at 7 bases. Germline loops: CDR1 MGHRA, CDR2 YSYEKL. CDR3 length: 16 residues. The V gene end was trimmed by 4 bases and the J gene end by 5 bases; junction bases not matched to a gene: 11.

As DNA, the CDR3 is TGTGCCAGCAGTGGCGGTCACCGTCAGGAAAAACTGTTTTTT. Amino acid sequence: CASSGGHRQEKLFF. The J gene is TRBJ1-4, the V gene TRBV6-1, with D uncertain. Germline CDR1 reads MNHNS; CDR2 reads SASEGT. Trimming took off 4 bases at V and 8 bases at J, with 14 bases between the two ends. The length of the CDR3 is 14 residues.

This clone appeared a few times. The chain is built from TRBV2 and TRBJ1-5; no firm D call. This CDR3 comprises 16 residues. V was trimmed by 4 bases and J by 0 bases, leaving 13 bases between them. From germline, CDR1 is SNHLY and CDR2 FYNNEI. CDR3 region: CASSGWEDYSNQPQHF. In DNA form, the CDR3 reads TGTGCCAGCAGTGGATGGGAGGATTATAGCAATCAGCCCCAGCATTTT. Variable domain in full (rest from reference TRBV2 and TRBJ1-5): EPEVTQTPSHQVTQMGQEVILRCVPISNHLYFYWYRQILGQKVEFLVSFYNNEISEKSEIFDDQFSVERPDGSNFTLKIRSTKLEDSAMYFCASSGWEDYSNQPQHFGDGTRLSIL.

V usage is TRBV7-9 and J usage is TRBJ2-7; 13 bases agree with TRBD2. Germline trimming cut 6 bases from V and 0 bases from J; bases unmatched to any gene: 2. The CDR3 runs to 15 residues. CDR1 and CDR2 (germline): SEHNR, FQNEAQ (reference sequence). The CDR3 DNA reads as TGTGCCAGCAGACTAGCGGGAGGGCCCTCCTACGAGCAGTACTTC. Its translation: CASRLAGGPSYEQYF.

The chain is built from TRBV5-1 and TRBJ1-1; 8 bases line up with TRBD1. Per germline, CDR1 SGHRS and CDR2 YFSETQ. The CDR3 sequence is 14 residues long. The junction had 4 bases not matched to a gene; V was cut back by 4 bases and J by 2 bases. The CDR3 loop reads CASSVTGANTEAFF. The CDR3 DNA is TGCGCCAGCAGCGTGACAGGGGCCAACACTGAAGCTTTCTTT.

For the CDR3, the DNA is TGCGCCAGCAGCTGGGGGGACTCCCGAGAAGACGAGCAGTACTTC. Translating it yields CASSWGDSREDEQYF. This chain links TRBV5-1 with TRBJ2-7; possible D gene TRBD2, 6 bases. The CDR3 totals 15 residues. Germline V CDR1 and CDR2: SGHRS, YFSETQ. Trimming removed 3 bases at V and 5 bases at J, with 18 bases between.

This chain joins TRBV27 and TRBJ1-1; tentatively, D is TRBD1 (6 bases). The germline CDR1 and CDR2 sequences are MNHEY and SMNVEV (reference sequence). This CDR3 region has 15 residues. V was pared by 0 bases and J by 3 bases, with 11 bases between. The CDR3 DNA follows: TGTGCCAGCAGTTTATCCGGGGGCGCATACACTGAAGCTTTCTTT. Its translation is CASSLSGGAYTEAFF.

This chain joins TRBV27 and TRBJ2-7; no clear D gene. Germline CDR1 MNHEY, CDR2 SMNVEV (reference sequence). The V gene lost 1 base and the J gene lost 0 bases, with 10 bases spanning the gap. There are 15 residues in the CDR3. CDR3 region: CASSLWAINSYEQYF. The CDR3 nucleotides read TGTGCCAGCAGTTTATGGGCCATCAACTCCTACGAGCAGTACTTC.

The V gene is TRBV27, the J gene TRBJ2-1, with a tentative D call TRBD1 (6 bases). CDR1 is MNHEY, CDR2 SMNVEV, per germline (reference sequence). Trimming shortened V by 2 bases and J by 0 bases, and 11 bases separated the two germline ends. The CDR3 has 16 amino acids. The CDR3 DNA follows: TGTGCCAGCAGTTTAGGTAGGGGGTACTCCTACAATGAGCAGTTCTTC. This translates into CASSLGRGYSYNEQFF.

The chain joins TRBV7-9 to TRBJ1-6; D is unresolved. Germline CDR1 SEHNR, CDR2 FQNEAQ (reference sequence). V lost 6 bases and J lost 5, with 8 bases in between. The CDR3 spans 13 residues. CDR3 sequence (DNA): TGTGCCAGCAGGGGAGTCGATAATTCACCCCTCCACTTT. This sequence encodes CASRGVDNSPLHF.

The CDR3 sequence is CASSVPSGGGRSYNEQFF. The CDR3 DNA follows: TGTGCCAGCAGCGTACCTAGCGGAGGAGGTAGGTCCTACAATGAGCAGTTCTTC. The chain employs TRBV9 and TRBJ2-1, with TRBD2 matching over 7 bases. The V segment lost 1 base and the J segment 1 base; nucleotides outside the gene matches: 11. The CDR3 has 18 amino acids. Looked up from germline, CDR1 is SGDLS and CDR2 is YYNGEE.

There are a few counts of this clone. V and J are TRBV2 and TRBJ1-1; D ambiguous. Germline loops: CDR1 SNHLY, CDR2 FYNNEI. Trimming removed 1 base from V and 3 bases from J, with 9 bases in between. The CDR3 is 14 amino acids. The CDR3 reads CASSEVQSYTEAFF. The CDR3 nucleotides read TGTGCCAGCAGTGAAGTTCAGTCTTACACTGAAGCTTTCTTT.